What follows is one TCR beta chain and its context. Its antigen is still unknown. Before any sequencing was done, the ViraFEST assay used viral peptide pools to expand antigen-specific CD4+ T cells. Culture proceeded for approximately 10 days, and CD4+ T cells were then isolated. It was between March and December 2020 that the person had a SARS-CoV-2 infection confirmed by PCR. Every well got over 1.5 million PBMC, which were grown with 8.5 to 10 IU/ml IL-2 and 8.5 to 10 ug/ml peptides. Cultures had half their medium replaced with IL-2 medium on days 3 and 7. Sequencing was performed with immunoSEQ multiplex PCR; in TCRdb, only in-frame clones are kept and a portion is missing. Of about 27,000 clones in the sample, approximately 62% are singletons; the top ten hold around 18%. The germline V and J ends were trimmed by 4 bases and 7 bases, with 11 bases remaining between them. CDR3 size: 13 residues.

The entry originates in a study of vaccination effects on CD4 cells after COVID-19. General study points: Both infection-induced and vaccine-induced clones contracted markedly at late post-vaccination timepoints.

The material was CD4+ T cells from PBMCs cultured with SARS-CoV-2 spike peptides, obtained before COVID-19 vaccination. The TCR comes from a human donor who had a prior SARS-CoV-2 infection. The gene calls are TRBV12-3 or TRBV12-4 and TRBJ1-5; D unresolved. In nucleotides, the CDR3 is TGTGCCAGCAGTTCCAGCAGGTACCAGCCCCAGCATTTT. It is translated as CASSSSRYQPQHF.